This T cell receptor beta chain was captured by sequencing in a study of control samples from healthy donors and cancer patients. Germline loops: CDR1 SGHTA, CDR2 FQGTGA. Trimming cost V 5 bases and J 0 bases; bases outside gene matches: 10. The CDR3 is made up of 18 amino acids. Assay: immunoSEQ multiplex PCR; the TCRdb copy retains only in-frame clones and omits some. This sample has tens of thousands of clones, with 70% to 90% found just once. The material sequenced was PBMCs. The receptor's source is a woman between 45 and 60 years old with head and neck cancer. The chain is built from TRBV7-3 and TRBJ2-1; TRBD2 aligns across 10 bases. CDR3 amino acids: CASSPIAGGLSSYNEQFF. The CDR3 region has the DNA TGTGCCAGCAGCCCAATAGCGGGGGGCCTTTCCTCCTACAATGAGCAGTTCTTC.